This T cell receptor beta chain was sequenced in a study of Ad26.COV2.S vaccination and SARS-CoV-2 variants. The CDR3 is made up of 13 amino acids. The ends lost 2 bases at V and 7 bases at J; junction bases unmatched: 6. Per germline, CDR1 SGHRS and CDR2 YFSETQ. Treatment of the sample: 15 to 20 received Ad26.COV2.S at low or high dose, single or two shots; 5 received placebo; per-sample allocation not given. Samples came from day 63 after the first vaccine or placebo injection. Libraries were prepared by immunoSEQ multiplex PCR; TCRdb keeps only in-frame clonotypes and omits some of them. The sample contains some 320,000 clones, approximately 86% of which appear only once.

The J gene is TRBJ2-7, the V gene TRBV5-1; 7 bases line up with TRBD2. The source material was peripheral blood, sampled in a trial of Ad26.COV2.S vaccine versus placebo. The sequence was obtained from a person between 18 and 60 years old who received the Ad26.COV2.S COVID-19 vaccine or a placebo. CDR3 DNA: TGCGCCAGCAGCTTAGAGCAGGGAGGGGAGCAGTACTTC. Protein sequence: CASSLEQGGEQYF.